The entry below gives a single T cell receptor beta chain sequence along with its context. This sample is drawn from a study of tumor-infiltrating lymphocytes in oesophageal squamous cell carcinoma. Via MiXCR, TCRdb re-called the PCR reads, giving one row per CDR3 protein. The table includes about 12,000 distinct CDR3 sequences, roughly 55% detected once. The TCR comes from a female donor with esophageal squamous cell carcinoma. Sequenced sample: esophageal tumor tissue.

The CDR3 DNA follows: TGTGCCAGCAGTTATCGTGGACAGGGGGGCTACAATGAGCAGTTCTTC. It encodes CASSYRGQGGYNEQFF. This chain uses TRBV6-1 with TRBJ2-4, with TRBD1 matching 10 bases. TRBJ2-1 matches the DNA end more closely, so the J call is doubtful. Germline V CDR1 and CDR2: MNHNS, SASEGT. The CDR3 is 16 residues long.